This is a list of T cell receptor beta chains from one sample in a study of cytomegalovirus exposure and HLA in healthy donors. Clones were sequenced by immunoSEQ multiplex PCR, and TCRdb holds only the in-frame ones, with some missing. The sample holds about 140,000 clones, about four fifths seen once. Material: PBMCs. Source of these receptors: a man younger than 30 in good health and CMV-seropositive. The CDR3 runs from the conserved cysteine through the conserved F or W. The order of the fields is D gene, clone size, V gene, J gene, CDR3 protein, CDR3 DNA. The D gene is left open where the match is weak. A clone size is listed for some rows: how often the clone was seen (once, few, many), or a class if it is expanded.

>TRBD1|NA|TRBV6-5|TRBJ1-5
CASSTSQGNQPQHF
TGTGCCAGCAGTACCTCACAGGGGAACCAGCCCCAGCATTTT
>TRBD2|NA|TRBV27|TRBJ2-7
CASTILRAGVYEQYF
TGTGCCAGCACCATCCTTAGAGCGGGGGTCTACGAGCAGTACTTC
>NA|NA|TRBV5-1|TRBJ2-5
CASSRVEETQYF
TGCGCCAGCAGCCGGGTGGAGGAGACCCAGTACTTC
>NA|once|TRBV6-6|TRBJ2-7
CASSYSQRTKIYEQYF
TGTGCCAGCAGTTACTCGCAACGGACAAAAATCTACGAGCAGTACTTC
>TRBD2|NA|TRBV19|TRBJ2-5
CASRGAASGKQETQYF
TGTGCCAGTAGAGGGGCGGCGAGCGGGAAGCAAGAGACCCAGTACTTC
>NA|NA|TRBV7-9|TRBJ2-3
CASSLGSTRGDTQYF
TGTGCCAGCAGCTTAGGCTCGACGCGGGGAGATACGCAGTATTTT
>NA|few|TRBV28|TRBJ2-3
CASSTGLKRDTQYF
TGTGCCAGCAGTACCGGCCTCAAGAGGGATACGCAGTATTTT
>NA|NA|TRBV29-1|TRBJ2-6
CSVLGGTGANVLTF
TGCAGCGTTTTGGGGGGTACTGGGGCCAACGTCCTGACTTTC
>TRBD1|NA|TRBV4-1|TRBJ1-5
CASSPGPGGNRPQHF
TGCGCCAGCAGCCCGGGCCCAGGGGGAAATAGGCCCCAGCATTTT
>NA|NA|TRBV28|TRBJ2-5
CASSPGAETQYF
TGTGCCAGCTCCCCAGGGGCAGAGACCCAGTACTTC
>NA|NA|TRBV7-8|TRBJ2-7
CASSRRQADEQYF
TGTGCCAGCAGCCGGAGACAGGCGGACGAGCAGTACTTC
>TRBD1|NA|TRBV9|TRBJ1-2
CASSPGQGIYGYTF
TGTGCCAGCAGCCCGGGACAGGGCATCTATGGCTACACCTTC
>TRBD1|few|TRBV11-2|TRBJ1-1
CASRITGGKTEAFF
TGTGCCAGCAGGATAACAGGGGGAAAGACTGAAGCTTTCTTT
>NA|NA|TRBV7-2|TRBJ2-1
CASSLIDRGLSYNKQFF
TGTGCCAGCAGCTTAATAGACCGCGGACTCTCCTACAATAAGCAGTTCTTC
>TRBD1|NA|TRBV19|TRBJ1-2
CASHKDRAGGYTF
TGTGCCAGTCATAAAGACAGGGCTGGAGGCTACACCTTC
>TRBD1|NA|TRBV4-2|TRBJ1-5
CASSQDSGQGGQPQHF
TGTGCCAGCAGCCAAGACTCCGGACAGGGAGGTCAGCCCCAGCATTTT
>TRBD1|NA|TRBV2|TRBJ1-5
CASRSPGQGARQPQHF
TGTGCCAGCAGGAGTCCGGGACAGGGGGCACGGCAGCCCCAGCATTTT
>TRBD2|NA|TRBV10-2|TRBJ2-1
CASGGSGRRAYNEQFF
TGCGCCAGCGGGGGTAGCGGGAGAAGAGCCTACAATGAGCAGTTCTTC
>TRBD1|NA|TRBV4-1|TRBJ1-2
CASSQVKQGDYGYTF
TGCGCCAGCAGCCAAGTAAAACAGGGGGACTATGGCTACACCTTC
>NA|NA|TRBV25-1|TRBJ1-1
CASSESGGNEAFF
TGTGCCAGCAGTGAATCGGGGGGGAATGAAGCTTTCTTT
>NA|NA|TRBV30|TRBJ1-1
CAWKGVLITEAFF
TGTGCCTGGAAAGGGGTTCTGATCACTGAAGCTTTCTTT
>NA|NA|TRBV7-9|TRBJ2-2
CASSMDTRGTGELFF
TGTGCCAGCAGCATGGACACGCGTGGCACCGGGGAGCTGTTTTTT
>NA|NA|TRBV5-1|TRBJ2-3
CASSLEREWTDTQYF
TGCGCCAGCAGCTTGGAACGGGAGTGGACAGATACGCAGTATTTT
>TRBD2|NA|TRBV9|TRBJ2-3
CASSEPPGLAGIDTQYF
TGTGCCAGCAGCGAGCCTCCGGGACTAGCGGGAATTGATACGCAGTATTTT
>NA|NA|TRBV11-2|TRBJ2-3
CASSFPGSDTQYF
TGTGCCAGCAGCTTTCCGGGTTCAGATACGCAGTATTTT
>TRBD1|NA|TRBV28|TRBJ2-1
CASSLGGTGYTLDYNEQFF
TGTGCCAGCAGTTTAGGAGGGACAGGGTATACCTTGGATTACAATGAGCAGTTCTTC
>NA|NA|TRBV7-7|TRBJ2-3
CASSPIASTDTQYF
TGTGCTAGCAGCCCTATAGCCAGCACAGATACGCAGTATTTT
>TRBD1|NA|TRBV11-2|TRBJ2-7
CASSFVQGAEQYF
TGTGCCAGCAGCTTTGTTCAGGGGGCCGAGCAGTACTTC
>TRBD2|NA|TRBV5-4|TRBJ2-3
CAGSMLAGGPSGTDTQYF
TGTGCCGGCAGCATGCTAGCGGGAGGGCCTTCTGGCACAGATACGCAGTATTTT
>TRBD1|NA|TRBV28|TRBJ1-2
CASSSKAGGRYGYTF
TGTGCCAGCAGTTCTAAGGCAGGGGGCCGTTATGGCTACACCTTC
>TRBD2|NA|TRBV5-1|TRBJ2-7
CASSLVAGDRYEQYF
TGCGCCAGCAGCTTGGTAGCGGGGGACCGCTACGAGCAGTACTTC
>NA|NA|TRBV6-1|TRBJ2-7
CASSEGGRGASYEQYF
TGTGCCAGCAGTGAAGGGGGCAGGGGGGCGTCCTACGAGCAGTACTTC
>TRBD1|NA|TRBV18|TRBJ1-2
CASSRRDRQELLSIGYTF
TGTGCCAGCTCACGACGGGACAGACAAGAACTTCTATCTATCGGCTACACCTTC
>NA|NA|TRBV5-4|TRBJ2-7
CASSSEWAPRDEQYF
TGTGCCAGCAGCTCCGAGTGGGCTCCCCGCGACGAGCAGTACTTC
>NA|NA|TRBV25-1|TRBJ2-2
CASSELYSTGELFF
TGTGCCAGCAGTGAATTATATAGCACCGGGGAGCTGTTTTTT
>TRBD2|NA|TRBV6-5|TRBJ2-7
CASSALTSGSHEQYF
TGTGCCAGCAGTGCATTGACTAGCGGGTCTCACGAGCAGTACTTC
>NA|few|TRBV25-1|TRBJ2-2
CASSLSGPNTGELFF
TGTGCCAGCAGCCTTAGCGGTCCTAACACCGGGGAGCTGTTTTTT
>TRBD1|NA|TRBV4-1|TRBJ1-5
CASSQTPAGGNQPQHF
TGCGCCAGCAGCCAAACCCCGGCAGGGGGGAATCAGCCCCAGCATTTT
>TRBD2|NA|TRBV5-1|TRBJ2-2
CASSRLAGGGYTGELFF
TGCGCCAGCAGCCGACTAGCGGGAGGGGGTTACACCGGGGAGCTGTTTTTT
>TRBD2|NA|TRBV27|TRBJ2-1
CASRLAGEADEQFF
TGTGCCAGCCGACTAGCGGGAGAGGCCGATGAGCAGTTCTTC